The 7 T cell receptor beta chains below were found in one sample sequenced in a study of tumor-infiltrating lymphocytes in primary liver carcinoma. Priming with a constant-region primer yielded TCR beta cDNA from 500 ng total RNA. Libraries for TCR beta were built through three nested multiplex PCR rounds, which together made up a slightly modified ARM-PCR procedure. Two initial PCR rounds of around 10 cycles each paired TRBV1-TRBV30 forward primers with a C-beta reverse primer. TCRdb re-analysed the multiplex PCR reads in MiXCR, keeping a single row per CDR3 protein. The table has approximately 330,000 distinct CDR3 sequences, less than 70% seen once. Alongside blood RNA obtained from unsorted whole blood, germline DNA was also extracted. Sequencing used peripheral blood. Every receptor here comes from a man aged 35-49 years with primary liver carcinoma and hepatitis B virus infection.

About this clonotype itself: The final CDR3 position lacks the conserved phenylalanine or tryptophan, pointing to a likely read error. The chain couples TRBV4-1 to TRBJ2-7; D possibly uses TRBD1 or TRBD2 (5 bases each). V gave up 1 base and J gave up 0 bases, with 7 bases separating them. The CDR3 length is 14 residues. CDR1 and CDR2 (germline): MGHRA, YSYEKL. CDR3 region: CASSQGDGSYEQYL. CDR3 coding DNA: TGCGCCAGCAGCCAAGGGGACGGCTCCTACGAGCAGTACTTA.

Note on this clonotype: One base away lies a much larger clone, so this may be a sequencing read error. In DNA form, the CDR3 reads TGTGCCAGCTCTGGCGGGGACTCCTACGAGCAGTACTTC. Its protein product is CASSGGDSYEQYF. This rearrangement joins TRBV6-5 to TRBJ2-7, with a weak D call TRBD2 (6 bases). Germline CDR1 MNHEY, CDR2 SVGAGI. The V and J ends lost 8 bases and 0 bases respectively, with 11 bases between them. This CDR3 has 13 amino acids.

The chain couples TRBV11-2 to TRBJ2-3; tentatively, D is TRBD2 (5 bases). Trimming took 2 bases from V and 4 from J, leaving 19 bases between them. The CDR3 is 17 amino acids. CDR1 SGHAT and CDR2 FQNNGV come from the germline V gene. The CDR3 region is CASSLWGSVSPPDTQYF. Written as DNA, the CDR3 is TGTGCCAGCAGCTTATGGGGTAGCGTAAGTCCCCCAGATACGCAGTATTTT.

There are many counts of this clonotype. The rearrangement links TRBV6-6 to TRBJ2-4; D is possibly TRBD2 (7 bases). V was trimmed by 7 bases and J by 7 bases, leaving 11 bases between them. CDR1 and CDR2 from the germline V gene are MNHNY and SVGAGI (reference sequence). This CDR3 spans 12 amino acids. The CDR3 protein is CASIGGGNIQYF. CDR3 nucleotide sequence: TGTGCCAGCATAGGGGGAGGGAACATTCAGTACTTC.

This clonotype was seen repeatedly, ten times or more. This chain links TRBV29-1 with TRBJ2-1, with 15 bases lining up with TRBD2. The CDR3 is 16 residues long. Germline-derived CDR1 and CDR2 are SQVTM and ANQGSEA. V lost 4 bases to trimming and J lost 7 bases; unmatched junction nucleotides: 8. CDR3 protein: CSVATLGLAGGNEQFF. DNA for the CDR3: TGCAGCGTTGCCACATTAGGACTAGCGGGAGGGAATGAGCAGTTCTTC.

The rearrangement links TRBV6-2 or TRBV6-3 to TRBJ2-7, with D hard to call. There are 15 residues in the CDR3. The V end lost 0 bases, the J end lost 2 bases, and 11 bases lay between the germline ends. Looked up from germline, CDR1 is MNHEY and CDR2 is SVGEGT. CDR3 loop: CASSYSLNITYEQYF. CDR3 nucleotides: TGTGCCAGCAGTTACTCCCTGAACATTACCTACGAGCAGTACTTC.

This clonotype was counted a single time. This rearrangement joins TRBV4-1 to TRBJ2-5; D is unresolved. CDR3 length equals 16 residues. With 2 bases removed from V and 2 bases from J, the gap between germline ends came to 15 bases. Germline V gene data show CDR1 as MGHRA and CDR2 as YSYEKL. As DNA, the CDR3 is TGCGCCAGCAGCCAAATAGGAGCCTTGAAGCAAGAGACCCAGTACTTC. Translated: CASSQIGALKQETQYF.